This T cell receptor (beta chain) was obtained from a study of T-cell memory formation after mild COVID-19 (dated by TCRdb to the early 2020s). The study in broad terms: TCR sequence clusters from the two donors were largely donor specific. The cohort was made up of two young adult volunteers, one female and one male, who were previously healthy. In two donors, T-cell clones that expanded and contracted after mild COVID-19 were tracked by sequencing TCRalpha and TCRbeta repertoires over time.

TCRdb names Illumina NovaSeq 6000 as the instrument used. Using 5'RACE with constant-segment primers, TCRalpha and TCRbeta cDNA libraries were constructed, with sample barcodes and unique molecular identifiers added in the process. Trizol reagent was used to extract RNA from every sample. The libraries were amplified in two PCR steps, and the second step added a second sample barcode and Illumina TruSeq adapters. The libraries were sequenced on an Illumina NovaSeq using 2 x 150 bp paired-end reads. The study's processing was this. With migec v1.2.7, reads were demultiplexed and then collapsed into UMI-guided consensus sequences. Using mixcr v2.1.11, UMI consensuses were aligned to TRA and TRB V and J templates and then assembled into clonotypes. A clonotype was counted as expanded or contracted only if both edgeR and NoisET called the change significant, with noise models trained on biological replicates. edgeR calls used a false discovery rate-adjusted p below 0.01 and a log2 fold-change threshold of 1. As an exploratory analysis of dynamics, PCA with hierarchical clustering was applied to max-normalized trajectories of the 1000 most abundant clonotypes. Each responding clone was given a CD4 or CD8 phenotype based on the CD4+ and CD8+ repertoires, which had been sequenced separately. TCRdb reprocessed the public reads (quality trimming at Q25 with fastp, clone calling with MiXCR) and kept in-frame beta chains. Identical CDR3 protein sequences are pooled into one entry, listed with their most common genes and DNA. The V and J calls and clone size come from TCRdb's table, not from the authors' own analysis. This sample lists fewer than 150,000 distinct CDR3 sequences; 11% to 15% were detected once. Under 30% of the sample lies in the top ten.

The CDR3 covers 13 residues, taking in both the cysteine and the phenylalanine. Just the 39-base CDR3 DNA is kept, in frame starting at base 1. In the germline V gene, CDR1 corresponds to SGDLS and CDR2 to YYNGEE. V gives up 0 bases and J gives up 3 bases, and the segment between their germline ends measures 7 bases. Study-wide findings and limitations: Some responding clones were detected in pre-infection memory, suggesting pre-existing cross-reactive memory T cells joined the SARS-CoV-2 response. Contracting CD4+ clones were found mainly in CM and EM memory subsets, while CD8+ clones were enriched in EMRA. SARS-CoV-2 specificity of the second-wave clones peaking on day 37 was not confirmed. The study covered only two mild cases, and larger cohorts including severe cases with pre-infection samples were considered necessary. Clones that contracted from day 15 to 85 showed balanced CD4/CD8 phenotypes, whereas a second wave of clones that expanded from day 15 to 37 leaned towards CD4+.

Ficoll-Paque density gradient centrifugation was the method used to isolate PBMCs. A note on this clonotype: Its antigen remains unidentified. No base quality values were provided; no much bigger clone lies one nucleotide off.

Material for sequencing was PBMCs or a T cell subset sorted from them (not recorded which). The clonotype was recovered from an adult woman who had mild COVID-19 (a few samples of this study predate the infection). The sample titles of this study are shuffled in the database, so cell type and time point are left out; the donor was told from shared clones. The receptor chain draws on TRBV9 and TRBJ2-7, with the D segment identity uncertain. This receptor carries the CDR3 CASSVGEVYEQYF. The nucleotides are TGTGCCAGCAGCGTAGGGGAAGTCTACGAGCAGTACTTC.